Listed below are T cell receptor beta chains from one sample, sequenced in a study of T cell responses to AZD1222 COVID-19 vaccine. Clones were read by immunoSEQ multiplex PCR, and TCRdb kept only the in-frame ones, dropping some. The sample yields about 200,000 clones, 88% seen once. Sequenced material: peripheral blood, taken on day 0 of AZD1222 vaccination. The receptor set was obtained from an adult in good health. Both conserved end residues are part of each CDR3. D genes are given only for firm matches. Part of the rows lack a size; the others show once, few, many or a class for expanded clones.

v_gene	abundance	len	d_gene	j_gene	CDR3aa	CDR3nt
TRBV19	NA	15	NA	TRBJ1-1	CASSIEGAGRTEAFF	TGTGCCAGTAGTATAGAAGGGGCAGGGAGGACTGAAGCTTTCTTT
TRBV11-3	NA	15	TRBD1	TRBJ2-3	CASSLGGQGLDTQYF	TGTGCCAGCAGCTTAGGGGGACAGGGTCTAGATACGCAGTATTTT
TRBV19	NA	13	NA	TRBJ1-1	CASTPDRYTEAFF	TGTGCCAGTACCCCAGACAGGTACACTGAAGCTTTCTTT
TRBV18	NA	13	NA	TRBJ1-1	CASSPLGSLEAFF	TGTGCCAGCTCACCACTTGGTTCACTTGAAGCTTTCTTT
TRBV6-1	NA	14	NA	TRBJ2-7	CASSEMWVAYEQYF	TGTGCCAGCAGTGAAATGTGGGTGGCCTACGAGCAGTACTTC
TRBV11-2	NA	14	NA	TRBJ2-3	CASSFTLLGSSQYF	TGTGCCAGCAGCTTCACACTTCTGGGTAGTTCGCAGTATTTT
TRBV5-1	NA	14	NA	TRBJ2-6	CASEEGSGANVLTF	TGCGCCAGCGAGGAAGGGAGTGGGGCCAACGTCCTGACTTTC
TRBV12-3/TRBV12-4	NA	12	NA	TRBJ1-1	CASRGMNTEAFF	TGTGCCAGCCGAGGCATGAACACTGAAGCTTTCTTT
TRBV5-1	NA	16	TRBD1	TRBJ2-1	CASSSLGTGSGDEQFF	TGCGCCAGCAGCTCGTTGGGGACAGGGTCTGGGGATGAGCAGTTCTTC
TRBV7-9	NA	12	NA	TRBJ2-7	CASSLEFYEQYF	TGTGCCAGCAGCTTAGAGTTCTACGAGCAGTACTTC
TRBV25-1	NA	10	NA	TRBJ1-1	CASRGTEAFF	TGTGCCAGCCGAGGTACTGAAGCTTTCTTT
TRBV7-9	NA	12	NA	TRBJ1-1	CASSQPNTEAFF	TGTGCCAGCAGCCAGCCGAACACTGAAGCTTTCTTT
TRBV14	few	12	NA	TRBJ1-2	CASSLGGIGYTF	TGTGCCAGCAGCCTAGGAGGGATAGGCTACACCTTC
TRBV7-9	NA	14	TRBD2	TRBJ2-3	CATGTSGSTDTQYF	TGTGCCACTGGGACTAGCGGGAGCACAGATACGCAGTATTTT
TRBV4-3	NA	17	TRBD1	TRBJ1-3	CASSQDRGGQGRNTIYF	TGCGCCAGCAGCCAAGATAGGGGTGGACAGGGCAGAAACACCATATATTTT
TRBV7-2	NA	18	NA	TRBJ2-7	CASSFSVSLLRGPGEQYF	TGTGCCAGCAGCTTTAGTGTCTCCCTGTTGAGGGGCCCCGGGGAGCAGTACTTC
TRBV2	NA	14	TRBD1	TRBJ2-7	CASRGGQGFYEQYF	TGTGCCAGCAGGGGGGGACAGGGATTCTACGAGCAGTACTTC
TRBV9	NA	13	NA	TRBJ1-2	CASSVEGNYGYTF	TGTGCCAGCAGCGTGGAGGGGAACTATGGCTACACCTTC
TRBV7-2	NA	17	TRBD2	TRBJ2-2	CASSLYGASGGPGELFF	TGTGCCAGCAGCTTATATGGGGCTAGCGGGGGTCCCGGGGAGCTGTTTTTT
TRBV12-3/TRBV12-4	NA	13	NA	TRBJ1-2	CASSLSGHNGYTF	TGTGCCAGCAGTTTATCAGGGCACAATGGCTACACCTTC
TRBV4-1	NA	16	NA	TRBJ1-5	CASSQQPGTSNQPQHF	TGCGCCAGCAGCCAACAACCGGGAACGAGCAATCAGCCCCAGCATTTT
TRBV19	NA	15	NA	TRBJ1-5	CASRQAVHSNQPQHF	TGTGCCAGCAGACAGGCCGTCCATAGCAATCAGCCCCAGCATTTT
TRBV10-3	NA	13	NA	TRBJ1-1	CAISEKEGTEAFF	TGTGCCATCAGTGAAAAGGAAGGCACTGAAGCTTTCTTT
TRBV12-3/TRBV12-4	NA	13	NA	TRBJ1-2	CALSRGVNYGYTF	TGTGCCTTGAGTCGGGGAGTAAACTATGGCTACACCTTC
TRBV6-5	NA	14	NA	TRBJ1-2	CASSYRQGNYGYTF	TGTGCCAGCAGTTACCGGCAGGGAAACTATGGCTACACCTTC
TRBV4-2	NA	15	NA	TRBJ1-2	CASSQGQGATYGYTF	TGTGCCAGCAGCCAAGGGCAGGGTGCTACGTATGGCTACACCTTC
TRBV19	NA	18	NA	TRBJ1-3	CASSIVGPNILSGNTIYF	TGTGCCAGTAGTATCGTGGGACCAAACATACTCTCTGGAAACACCATATATTTT
TRBV7-9	NA	17	TRBD2	TRBJ2-5	CASSLLPSGGPGETQYF	TGTGCCAGCAGCCTCCTACCTAGCGGGGGGCCGGGGGAGACCCAGTACTTC
TRBV19	NA	12	NA	TRBJ1-2	CASSGQNYGYTF	TGTGCCAGTAGTGGGCAGAACTATGGCTACACCTTC
TRBV9	NA	13	TRBD1	TRBJ1-1	CASSDRGETEAFF	TGTGCCAGCAGCGACAGGGGTGAAACTGAAGCTTTCTTT
TRBV5-5	NA	18	TRBD2	TRBJ2-2	CASSLLGLAGVNTGELFF	TGTGCCAGCAGCTTGTTAGGACTAGCGGGTGTGAACACCGGGGAGCTGTTTTTT
TRBV9	NA	15	NA	TRBJ1-5	CASSVGWGGNQPQHF	TGTGCCAGCAGCGTAGGATGGGGGGGTAATCAGCCCCAGCATTTT
TRBV29-1	NA	14	NA	TRBJ1-2	CSVGLGSTLYGYTF	TGCAGCGTGGGGTTGGGCAGCACACTTTATGGCTACACCTTC
TRBV10-3	NA	11	NA	TRBJ2-1	CAISEFNEQFF	TGTGCCATCAGTGAGTTTAATGAGCAGTTCTTC
TRBV5-1	few	14	NA	TRBJ1-4	CASSSGLANEKLFF	TGCGCCAGCAGCTCTGGGTTAGCTAATGAAAAACTGTTTTTT
TRBV6-4	NA	15	NA	TRBJ1-2	CASSATGTANYGYTF	TGTGCCAGCAGTGCAACCGGGACTGCTAACTATGGCTACACCTTC
TRBV12-5	NA	13	NA	TRBJ2-6	CASGRSGANVLTF	TGTGCTAGTGGTAGATCTGGGGCCAACGTCCTGACTTTC
TRBV7-6	NA	16	TRBD1	TRBJ2-7	CASSGWTGKGPYEQYF	TGTGCCAGCAGCGGTTGGACAGGGAAGGGGCCTTACGAGCAGTACTTC
TRBV2	few	14	NA	TRBJ1-3	CASSEGVPGNTIYF	TGTGCCAGCAGTGAGGGGGTCCCTGGAAACACCATATATTTT
TRBV7-2	NA	15	NA	TRBJ1-2	CASSPPPGFNYGYTF	TGTGCCAGCAGCCCCCCGCCGGGGTTCAACTATGGCTACACCTTC
TRBV5-1	NA	15	TRBD1	TRBJ1-1	CASSPLRQGRAEAFF	TGCGCCAGCAGCCCCCTCAGACAGGGGCGGGCTGAAGCTTTCTTT
TRBV5-6	once	15	NA	TRBJ1-1	CASSLEGREVTEAFF	TGTGCCAGCAGCTTGGAGGGACGGGAGGTGACTGAAGCTTTCTTT
TRBV11-2	NA	13	NA	TRBJ1-5	CASSLGRDQPQHF	TGTGCCAGCAGCTTGGGAAGGGATCAGCCCCAGCATTTT
TRBV19	once	17	NA	TRBJ1-3	CASSRRKTVTAGNTIYF	TGTGCCAGTAGTCGACGGAAGACAGTCACAGCTGGAAACACCATATATTTT
TRBV6-1	NA	14	NA	TRBJ2-2	CASSEQRSTGELFF	TGTGCCAGCAGTGAACAGAGAAGCACCGGGGAGCTGTTTTTT
TRBV19	NA	15	NA	TRBJ1-1	CASSMRLRGNTEAFF	TGTGCCAGTAGTATGAGACTCCGTGGGAACACTGAAGCTTTCTTT
TRBV6-4	NA	18	TRBD1	TRBJ1-2	CASSPRTGRRGLMYGYTF	TGTGCCAGCAGCCCACGGACAGGGAGAAGGGGACTTATGTATGGCTACACCTTC
TRBV7-3	NA	14	NA	TRBJ2-3	CASSSVAAPFTQYF	TGTGCCAGCAGCTCCGTAGCGGCGCCTTTTACGCAGTATTTT
TRBV2	NA	12	TRBD2	TRBJ2-7	CASLAGPYEQYF	TGTGCCAGCTTAGCGGGACCCTACGAGCAGTACTTC
TRBV6-5	NA	15	NA	TRBJ1-2	CASSLSLGVMGGYTF	TGTGCCAGCAGTTTATCGCTGGGGGTGATGGGTGGCTACACCTTC